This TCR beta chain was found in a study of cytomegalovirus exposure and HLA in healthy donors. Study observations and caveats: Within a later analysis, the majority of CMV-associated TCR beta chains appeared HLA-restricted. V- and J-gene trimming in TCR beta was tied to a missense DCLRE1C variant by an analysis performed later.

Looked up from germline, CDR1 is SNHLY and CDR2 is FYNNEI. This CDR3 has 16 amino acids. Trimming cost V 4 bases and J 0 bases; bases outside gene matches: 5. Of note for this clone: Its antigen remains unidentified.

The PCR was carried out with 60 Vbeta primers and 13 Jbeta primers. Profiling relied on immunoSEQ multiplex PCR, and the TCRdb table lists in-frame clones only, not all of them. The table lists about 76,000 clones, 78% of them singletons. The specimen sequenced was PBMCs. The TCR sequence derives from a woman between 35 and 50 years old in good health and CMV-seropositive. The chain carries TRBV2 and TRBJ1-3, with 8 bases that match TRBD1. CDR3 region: CASSARQGSSGNTIYF. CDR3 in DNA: TGTGCCAGCAGTGCACGACAGGGGAGCTCTGGAAACACCATATATTTT.